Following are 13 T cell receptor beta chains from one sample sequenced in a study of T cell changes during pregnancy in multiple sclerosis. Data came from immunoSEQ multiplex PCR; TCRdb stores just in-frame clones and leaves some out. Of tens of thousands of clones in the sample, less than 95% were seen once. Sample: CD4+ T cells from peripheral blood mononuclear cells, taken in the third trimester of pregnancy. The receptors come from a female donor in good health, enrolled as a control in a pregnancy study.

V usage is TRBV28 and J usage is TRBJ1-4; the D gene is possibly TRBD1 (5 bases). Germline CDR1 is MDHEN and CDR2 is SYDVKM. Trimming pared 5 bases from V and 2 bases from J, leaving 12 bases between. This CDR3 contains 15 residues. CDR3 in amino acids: CASSPGGRTNEKLFF. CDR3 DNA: TGTGCCAGCAGTCCCGGGGGACGGACTAATGAAAAACTGTTTTTT.

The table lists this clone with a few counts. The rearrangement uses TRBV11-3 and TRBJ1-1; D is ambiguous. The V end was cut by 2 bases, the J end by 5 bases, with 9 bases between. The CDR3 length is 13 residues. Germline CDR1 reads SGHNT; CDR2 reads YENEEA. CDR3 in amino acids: CASSLTRRTEAFF. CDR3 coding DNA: TGTGCCAGCAGCTTAACCCGGCGGACTGAAGCTTTCTTT.

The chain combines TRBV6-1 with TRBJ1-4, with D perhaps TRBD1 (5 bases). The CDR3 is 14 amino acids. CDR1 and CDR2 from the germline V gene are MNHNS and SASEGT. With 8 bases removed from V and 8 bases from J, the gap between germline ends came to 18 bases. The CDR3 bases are TGTGCCAGCGCCGCCGCAGGGTATTTAGAAAAACTGTTTTTT. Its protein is CASAAAGYLEKLFF.

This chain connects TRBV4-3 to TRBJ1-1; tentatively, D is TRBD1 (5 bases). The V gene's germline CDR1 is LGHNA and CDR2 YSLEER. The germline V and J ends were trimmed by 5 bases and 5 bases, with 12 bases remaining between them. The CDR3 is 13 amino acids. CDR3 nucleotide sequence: TGCGCCAGCAGCTCGTATAGGGGAACTGAAGCTTTCTTT. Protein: CASSSYRGTEAFF.

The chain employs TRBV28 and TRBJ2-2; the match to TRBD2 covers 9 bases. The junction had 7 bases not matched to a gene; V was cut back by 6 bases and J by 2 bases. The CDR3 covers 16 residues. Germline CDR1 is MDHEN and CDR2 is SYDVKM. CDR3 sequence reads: CASRDGLAPNTGELFF. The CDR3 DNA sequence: TGTGCCAGCAGGGACGGACTAGCGCCCAACACCGGGGAGCTGTTTTTT. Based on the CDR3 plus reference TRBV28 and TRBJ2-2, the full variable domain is DVKVTQSSRYLVKRTGEKVFLECVQDMDHENMFWYRQDPGLGLRLIYFSYDVKMKEKGDIPEGYSVSREKKERFSLILESASTNQTSMYLCASRDGLAPNTGELFFGEGSRLTVL.

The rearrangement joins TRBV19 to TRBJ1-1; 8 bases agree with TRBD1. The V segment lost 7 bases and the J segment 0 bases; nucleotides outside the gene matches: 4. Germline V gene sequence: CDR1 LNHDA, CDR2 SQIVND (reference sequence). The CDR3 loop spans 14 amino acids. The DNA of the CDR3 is TGTGCCAGTATCTGGACAGGGATGAACACTGAAGCTTTCTTT. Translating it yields CASIWTGMNTEAFF.

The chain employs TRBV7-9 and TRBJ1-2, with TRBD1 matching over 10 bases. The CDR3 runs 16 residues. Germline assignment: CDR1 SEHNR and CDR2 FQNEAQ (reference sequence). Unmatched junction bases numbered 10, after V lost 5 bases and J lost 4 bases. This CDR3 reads CASSQGQGNSIYGYTF. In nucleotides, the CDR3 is TGTGCCAGCAGCCAGGGACAGGGGAATAGTATCTATGGCTACACCTTC.

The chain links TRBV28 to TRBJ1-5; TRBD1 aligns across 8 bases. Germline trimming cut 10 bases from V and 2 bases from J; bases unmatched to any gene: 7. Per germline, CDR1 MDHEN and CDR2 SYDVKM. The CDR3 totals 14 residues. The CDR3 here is CAIQGARGNQPQHF. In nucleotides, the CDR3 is TGTGCCATTCAGGGGGCAAGGGGCAATCAGCCCCAGCATTTT. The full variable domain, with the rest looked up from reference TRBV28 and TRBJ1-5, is DVKVTQSSRYLVKRTGEKVFLECVQDMDHENMFWYRQDPGLGLRLIYFSYDVKMKEKGDIPEGYSVSREKKERFSLILESASTNQTSMYLCAIQGARGNQPQHFGDGTRLSIL.

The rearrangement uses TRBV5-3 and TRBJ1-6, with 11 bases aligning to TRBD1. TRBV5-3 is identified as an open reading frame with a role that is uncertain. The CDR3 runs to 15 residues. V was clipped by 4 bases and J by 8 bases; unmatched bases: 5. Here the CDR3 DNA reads TGTGCCAGAAGCGTACCGGGACAGGGGGATTCACCCCTCCACTTT. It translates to CARSVPGQGDSPLHF.

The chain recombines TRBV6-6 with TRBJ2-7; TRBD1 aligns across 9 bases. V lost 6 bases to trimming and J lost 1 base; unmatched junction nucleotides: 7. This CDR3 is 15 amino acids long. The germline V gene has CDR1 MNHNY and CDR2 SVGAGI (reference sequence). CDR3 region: CASSLDRGGSYEQYF. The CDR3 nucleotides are TGTGCCAGCAGCCTCGACAGGGGGGGATCCTACGAGCAGTACTTC.

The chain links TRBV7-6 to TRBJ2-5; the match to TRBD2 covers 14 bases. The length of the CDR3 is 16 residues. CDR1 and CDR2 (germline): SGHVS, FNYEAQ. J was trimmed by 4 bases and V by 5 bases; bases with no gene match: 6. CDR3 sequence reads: CASSKGLAGVLETQYF. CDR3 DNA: TGTGCCAGCAGCAAGGGACTAGCGGGAGTGTTAGAGACCCAGTACTTC.

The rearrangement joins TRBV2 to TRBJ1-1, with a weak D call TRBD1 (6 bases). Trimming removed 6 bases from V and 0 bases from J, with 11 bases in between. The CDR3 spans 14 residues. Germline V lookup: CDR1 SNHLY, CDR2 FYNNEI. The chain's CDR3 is CASRATGLNTEAFF. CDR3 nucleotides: TGTGCCAGCAGGGCGACAGGCTTGAACACTGAAGCTTTCTTT.

The DNA of the CDR3 is TGTGCCAGCAGACTGACGGGGGGTTCCCTCTCCGAGCAGTACTTC. Translating gives CASRLTGGSLSEQYF. The chain uses TRBV25-1 and TRBJ2-7, with 7 bases fitting TRBD2. CDR3 length: 15 residues. The junction had 14 bases not matched to a gene; V was cut back by 6 bases and J by 6 bases. Germline V lookup: CDR1 MGHDK, CDR2 SYGVNS.